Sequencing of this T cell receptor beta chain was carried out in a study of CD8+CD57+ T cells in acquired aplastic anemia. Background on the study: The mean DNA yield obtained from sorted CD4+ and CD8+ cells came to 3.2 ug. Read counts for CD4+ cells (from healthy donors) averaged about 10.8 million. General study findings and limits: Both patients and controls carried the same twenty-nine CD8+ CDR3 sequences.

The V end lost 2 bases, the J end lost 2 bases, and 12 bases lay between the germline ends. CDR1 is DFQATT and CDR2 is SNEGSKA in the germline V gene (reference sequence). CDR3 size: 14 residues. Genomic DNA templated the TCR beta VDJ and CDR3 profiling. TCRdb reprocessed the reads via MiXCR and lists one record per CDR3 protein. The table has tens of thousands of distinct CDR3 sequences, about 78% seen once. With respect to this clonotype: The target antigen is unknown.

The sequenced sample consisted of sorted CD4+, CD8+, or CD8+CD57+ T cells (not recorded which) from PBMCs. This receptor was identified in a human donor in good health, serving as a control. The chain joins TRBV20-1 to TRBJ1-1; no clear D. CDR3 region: CSARLSSANTEAFF. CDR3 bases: TGCAGTGCTAGACTGTCGTCAGCTAACACTGAAGCTTTCTTT.